This T cell receptor (beta chain) came from a study of beta chain features in type 1 diabetes. Study observations and caveats: There was no resolution here of whether HLA type influences TCRB rearrangement.

Germline V lookup: CDR1 SGHNT, CDR2 YYREEE (reference sequence). V trimming: 3 bases; J trimming: 1 base; junction bases outside the gene matches: 7. The CDR3 runs 16 residues. To note about this clone: What it recognizes is unknown.

Sequencing targeted expressed TCRB transcripts, as all isolated RNA had been reverse transcribed. Assay: immunoSEQ multiplex PCR; the TCRdb copy retains only in-frame clones and omits some. The data contain approximately 150,000 clones, about 10% of them singletons. The specimen was naive CD4+ T cells from blood. The chain has TRBV5-4 and TRBJ2-3; 8 bases match TRBD2. This sequence originates from a man younger than 35 in good health. In nucleotides, the CDR3 is TGTGCCAGCAGCTACCCTAGCGGGCCTGGCACAGATACGCAGTATTTT. It is translated as CASSYPSGPGTDTQYF.